The clone carrying this TCR beta chain was recorded a few times. With a J-beta primer mix and a sample-barcoded 5' primer, a second PCR ran 7 to 11 cycles. Through a template-switch adaptor with 12 random nucleotides, each cDNA molecule received a tag. A single record per CDR3 protein comes from TCRdb applying MiXCR to the 5' RACE reads. The sample yields hundreds of thousands of distinct CDR3 sequences, about 27% seen once. This sample was included in a study of blood T cells in healthy people across ages. Trimming took 7 bases from V and 4 from J; bases not matched to a gene: 9. The germline V gene has CDR1 SQVTM and CDR2 ANQGSEA. The CDR3 length is 13 residues. Each sample gave at least 6 million isolated PBMCs. The same data also went into a second study, on T cells of mothers and their children. According to that study: The authors added sample barcodes and 2-4 random nucleotides using the M1S primer of the second PCR.

Material for sequencing was blood. J is TRBJ1-1 and V is TRBV29-1, with TRBD1 matching 7 bases. The clonotype originates from a boy between 2 and 15 years old in good health. The chain's CDR3 is CSASTGDGTEAFF. CDR3 in DNA: TGCAGCGCTTCCACAGGGGACGGCACTGAAGCTTTCTTT.